This T cell receptor (beta chain) originates from a study of OX40 agonist ivuxolimab in advanced cancers. Study details: Patients were treated with ivuxolimab, an agonistic anti-OX40 (CD134) antibody. From about 23 to 85 years was the age range, with a mean of roughly 64 years, and roughly 80% were male. Notes on the study in general: Researchers report that CD8+ T cells had, on average, more expanded clones than CD4+.

Clones were sequenced by immunoSEQ multiplex PCR, and TCRdb holds only the in-frame ones, with some missing. Among some 55,000 clones listed, about 89% were seen once. The CDR3 has 18 amino acids. Trimming took off 2 bases at V and 0 bases at J, with 18 bases between the two ends. As to this clone: Its antigen remains unknown.

Anyone with autoimmune disease history or systemic immunosuppression was excluded. The source is an adult with an advanced solid tumor such as melanoma, head and neck, liver or kidney cancer. Here the sequenced sample was CD4+ or CD8+ T cells sorted from blood, taken in a trial of the OX40 agonist ivuxolimab. The chain has TRBV5-3 and TRBJ1-5; the D is unclear. TRBV5-3 is given ORF status, its function remaining uncertain. The CDR3 DNA reads TGTGCCAGAAGCTTTGGACCTCAGTCGACCGATAGCAATCAGCCCCAGCATTTT. The encoded protein is CARSFGPQSTDSNQPQHF.